This TCR beta chain was profiled in a study of identical twins. Overall study findings and caveats: Alpha sequences that were out-of-frame and twin-shared showed an excess of low generation probability.

Each cDNA held unique molecular identifiers, and template switching gave it a universal primer site. Via MiXCR, TCRdb re-called the 5' RACE reads, giving one row per CDR3 protein. In the table there are roughly 1,500,000 distinct CDR3 sequences, more than 30% of which are singletons. Donors uniformly comprised healthy Caucasians. Comments on this clonotype: Its antigen is undetermined.

Sequenced material: cord blood. The origin of this receptor is a newborn girl in good health.

This chain's CDR3 is CASSRTGGGKFF. CDR3 bases: TGTGCCAGCAGCCGAACAGGGGGCGGGAAGTTCTTC. This chain connects TRBV3-1 to TRBJ2-1, with 9 bases identical to TRBD1. Losses at the gene ends were 4 bases for V and 14 bases for J; bases not matched to a gene: 6. The CDR3 contains 12 residues. From germline, CDR1 is LGHDT and CDR2 YNNKEL (reference sequence).